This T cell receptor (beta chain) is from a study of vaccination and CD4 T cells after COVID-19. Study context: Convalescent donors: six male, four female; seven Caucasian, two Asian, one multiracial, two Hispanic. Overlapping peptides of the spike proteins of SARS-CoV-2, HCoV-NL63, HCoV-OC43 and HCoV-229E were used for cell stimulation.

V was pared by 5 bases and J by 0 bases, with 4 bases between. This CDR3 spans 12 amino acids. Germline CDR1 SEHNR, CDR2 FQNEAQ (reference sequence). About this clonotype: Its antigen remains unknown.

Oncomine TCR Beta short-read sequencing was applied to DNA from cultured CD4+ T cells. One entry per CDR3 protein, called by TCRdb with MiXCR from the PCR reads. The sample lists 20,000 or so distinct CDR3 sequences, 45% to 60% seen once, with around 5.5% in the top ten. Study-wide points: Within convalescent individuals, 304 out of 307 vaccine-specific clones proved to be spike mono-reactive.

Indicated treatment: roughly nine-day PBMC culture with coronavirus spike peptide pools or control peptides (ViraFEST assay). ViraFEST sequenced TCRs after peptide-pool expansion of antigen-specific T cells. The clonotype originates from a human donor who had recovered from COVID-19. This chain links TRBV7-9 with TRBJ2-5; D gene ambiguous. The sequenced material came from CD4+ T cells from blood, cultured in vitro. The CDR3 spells CASSRYQETQYF. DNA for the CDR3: TGTGCCAGCAGCCGGTACCAAGAGACCCAGTACTTC.